This TCR beta chain is from a study of CD8+ T cells in alopecia areata. As regards this clone: Distinct nucleotide sequences in the sample also encode this CDR3.

As to treatment: oral pan-JAK inhibitor, 5-10 mg twice daily. The sequencing template was cDNA reverse transcribed from extracted RNA. Assay used: immunoSEQ multiplex PCR; TCRdb lists only in-frame clones, some missing. The table lists some 170,000 clones, around 58% of them singletons. The material was CD4+ T cells sorted from blood, obtained at approximately week 55, from a patient treated with tofacitinib. The clonotype originates from a human donor with alopecia areata.

The CDR3 DNA reads as TGTGCCAGCAGCGTAGGCCAGGCAAACACCGGGGAGCTGTTTTTT. It is translated as CASSVGQANTGELFF. The genes are TRBV9 and TRBJ2-2, with D hard to call. The CDR3 has 15 residues. CDR1 SGDLS and CDR2 YYNGEE come from the germline V gene. Trimming removed 0 bases from V and 2 bases from J, with 8 bases in between.